This is a list of T cell receptor beta chains from one sample in a study of T-cell reconstitution after alpha-beta-depleted transplantation in children. TCRdb passed the PCR reads through MiXCR, listing each CDR3 protein once. The sample records about 130,000 distinct CDR3 sequences, 9.5% to 10% being singletons. Sequencing used PBMCs, mostly from graft donor cells, obtained 180 days after TCRalphabeta/CD19-depleted stem cell transplant. Receptors originate from a girl younger than two who had a stem cell transplant for combined immunodeficiency, so the T cells may come from the graft donor. Both conserved end residues are part of each CDR3. Each record gives: J gene, V gene, D gene, clone size, CDR3 DNA, CDR3 protein. A D gene is named only where the DNA matches it firmly. Rows may omit the clone size; those that give it use once, few, many or a size class.

TRBJ2-7 TRBV20-1 NA few TGCAGTGCCGAACTACTAGCCCCCTGGAACGAGCAGTACTTC CSAELLAPWNEQYF
TRBJ2-5 TRBV7-2 NA few TGTGCCAGCAGTTCCCAGGGTGGGGGGGAGACCCAGTACTTC CASSSQGGGETQYF
TRBJ2-7 TRBV27 NA few TGTGCCAGCGGGGCGGGCGGATACTCCTACGAGCAGTACTTC CASGAGGYSYEQYF
TRBJ2-5 TRBV7-9 NA NA TGTGCCAGCAGTCCGGGACTCCTTTGGGAGACCCAGTACTTC CASSPGLLWETQYF
TRBJ2-2 TRBV24-1 TRBD2 NA TGTGCCACCAGCGGCGGGAGGTGGAACACCGGGGAGCTGTTTTTT CATSGGRWNTGELFF
TRBJ2-7 TRBV11-2 NA NA TGTGCCAGCAGCTTACCGTTAGTCTACGAGCAGTACTTC CASSLPLVYEQYF
TRBJ2-7 TRBV25-1 NA NA TGTGCCAGCAGTGACCGGAGAACCAACGAGCAGTACTTC CASSDRRTNEQYF
TRBJ2-1 TRBV7-2 TRBD2 NA TGTGCCAGCAGCTTAAATAGACTAGCGGGAGATGAGCAGTTCTTC CASSLNRLAGDEQFF
TRBJ2-7 TRBV5-4 NA NA TGTGCCAGCAGTTCTCCTGGACTAGGGGGCTACGAGCAGTACTTC CASSSPGLGGYEQYF
TRBJ2-1 TRBV7-2 TRBD2 NA TGTGCCAGCAGCGGGAGGGAACAGCCGGATGAGCAGTTCTTC CASSGREQPDEQFF
TRBJ2-2 TRBV15 NA NA TGTGCCACCAGCAGAGATCTCGCCAGGTTCCCTCCCTCGAACACCGGGGAGCTGTTTTTT CATSRDLARFPPSNTGELFF
TRBJ2-5 TRBV15 TRBD1 NA TGTGCCACCAGCGGACAGGGGGCCGGTGGAGAGACCCAGTACTTC CATSGQGAGGETQYF
TRBJ2-3 TRBV15 NA many TGTGCCACCAGCAGGGAGACAGCCCCGGGAGATACGCAGTATTTT CATSRETAPGDTQYF
TRBJ1-2 TRBV7-8 NA few TGTGCCAGCAGCCCAGAGAGTCAGGGAGGCTACTATGGCTACACCTTC CASSPESQGGYYGYTF
TRBJ2-7 TRBV9 TRBD1 few TGTGCCAGCAGCCAGGGGGACCACCTTATAAGTGAGCAGTACTTC CASSQGDHLISEQYF
TRBJ2-4 TRBV7-2 TRBD1 NA TGTGCCAGCAGCTCACTCGACAGGGGGGACATTCAGTACTTC CASSSLDRGDIQYF
TRBJ1-5 TRBV2 NA few TGTGCCAGCACCCGGGGGGATCAGCCCCAGCATTTT CASTRGDQPQHF
TRBJ1-4 TRBV20-1 TRBD1 many TGCAGTGCAGGGACAGGGGGCGAAAAACTGTTTTTT CSAGTGGEKLFF
TRBJ2-2 TRBV5-1 TRBD2 few TGCGCCAGCAGCTTGGCCAAGATAGCGGGAGTGACCGGGGAGCTGTTTTTT CASSLAKIAGVTGELFF
TRBJ2-3 TRBV6-1 TRBD2 NA TGTGCCAGCAGTGAACCGGGACTAGCAGCTAGCACAGATACGCAGTATTTT CASSEPGLAASTDTQYF
TRBJ1-2 TRBV20-1 NA once TGCAGTGCTGGGGATCTGATGAAGGGACCCTATGGCTACACCTTC CSAGDLMKGPYGYTF
TRBJ1-2 TRBV7-2 TRBD1 NA TGTGCCAGCAGCCCCACTCCGGGACAGGGGGGCTATGGCTACACCTTC CASSPTPGQGGYGYTF
TRBJ1-2 TRBV5-1 NA NA TGCGCCAGCAAGGGGGGCCACTATCCGGTCTATGGCTACACCTTC CASKGGHYPVYGYTF
TRBJ2-3 TRBV7-2 TRBD2 NA TGTGCCAGCAGCCCACTAGCGGGAGAACTTATAGATACGCAGTATTTT CASSPLAGELIDTQYF
TRBJ1-2 TRBV6-5 NA NA TGTGCCAGCAGTTACTCCGGAAGGGACGGATATGGCTACACCTTC CASSYSGRDGYGYTF
TRBJ1-6 TRBV5-1 TRBD1 NA TGCGCCAGCAGCCAACAGGGGATGGATAATTCACCCCTCCACTTT CASSQQGMDNSPLHF
TRBJ1-4 TRBV5-1 TRBD1 NA TGCGCCAGCAGCCTTACAGGGGGAGGTGAAAAACTGTTTTTT CASSLTGGGEKLFF
TRBJ2-1 TRBV12-3/TRBV12-4 NA few TGTGCCAGCAGTTTTGTTGCGATCAATGAGCAGTTCTTC CASSFVAINEQFF
TRBJ2-1 TRBV7-8 NA once TGTGCCAGCAGCTTAGGTCGGCTAGCGCGCTACAATGAGCAGTTCTTC CASSLGRLARYNEQFF
TRBJ2-5 TRBV20-1 TRBD1 NA TGCAGTGCTCCGGGACAGACAAAGACCCAGTACTTC CSAPGQTKTQYF
TRBJ2-3 TRBV7-3 NA NA TGTGCCAGCAGCCCAGGGGGCGGGACTAGAATGGATACGCAGTATTTT CASSPGGGTRMDTQYF
TRBJ2-1 TRBV20-1 NA few TGCAGTGCTAGGAGGGGGGGAAATCAGTTCTTC CSARRGGNQFF
TRBJ1-2 TRBV12-3/TRBV12-4 NA NA TGTGCCAGCAGTTTAGGTTCCAGGGGTTATGGCTACACCTTC CASSLGSRGYGYTF
TRBJ2-7 TRBV5-1 TRBD2 many TGCGCCAGCAGCTTGGTCACGGGGGGGCCCTACGAGCAGTACTTC CASSLVTGGPYEQYF
TRBJ2-1 TRBV9 NA NA TGTGCCAGCAGCGTAGGGGGCTGGGGAGGAGTTTACAATGAGCAGTTCTTC CASSVGGWGGVYNEQFF
TRBJ2-1 TRBV29-1 NA NA TGCAGCGTTGGGTACCAACGACTACGTGGTGAGCAGTTCTTC CSVGYQRLRGEQFF
TRBJ2-7 TRBV7-2 NA NA TGTGCCAGCAGCCCCCTAAGGGGCGAGCATTACTTC CASSPLRGEHYF
TRBJ2-4 TRBV19 NA once TGTGCCAGTAGTATCCAAACCAGGGGAATACGGAACATTCAGTACTTC CASSIQTRGIRNIQYF
TRBJ1-2 TRBV5-6 NA few TGTGCCAGCAGCTTTAGAACGGGCGACGGCTACACCTTC CASSFRTGDGYTF
TRBJ2-1 TRBV10-3 NA few TGTGCCATCAGTAAATCAGACACTGCCTCCTACAATGAGCAGTTCTTC CAISKSDTASYNEQFF
TRBJ1-3 TRBV5-1 NA NA TGCGCCAGCAAGGAACATTACTCTGGAAACACCATATATTTT CASKEHYSGNTIYF
TRBJ2-5 TRBV7-2 NA NA TGTGCCAGCAGCTTGGGGGCGGGGGAGACCCAGTACTTC CASSLGAGETQYF